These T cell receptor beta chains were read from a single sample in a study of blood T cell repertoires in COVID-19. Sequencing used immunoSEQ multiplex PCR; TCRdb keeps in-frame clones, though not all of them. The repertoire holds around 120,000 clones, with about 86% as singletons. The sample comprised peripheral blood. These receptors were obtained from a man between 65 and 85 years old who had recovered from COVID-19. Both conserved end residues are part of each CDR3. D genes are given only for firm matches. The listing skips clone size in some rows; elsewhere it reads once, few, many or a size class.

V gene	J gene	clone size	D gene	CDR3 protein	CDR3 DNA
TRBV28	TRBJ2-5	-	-	CASSLGGRYQETQYF	TGTGCCAGCAGTCTCGGGGGGCGGTACCAAGAGACCCAGTACTTC
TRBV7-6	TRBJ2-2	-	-	CASSPNRAGELFF	TGTGCCAGCAGCCCCAACAGGGCCGGGGAGCTGTTTTTT
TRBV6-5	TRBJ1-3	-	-	CASSQQSSGNTIYF	TGTGCCAGCAGCCAACAGAGCTCTGGAAACACCATATATTTT
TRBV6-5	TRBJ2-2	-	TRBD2	CATAGAGTGELFF	TGTGCCACCGCGGGAGCGGGCACCGGGGAGCTGTTTTTT
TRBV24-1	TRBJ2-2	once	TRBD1	CATSDPGQGHTGELFF	TGTGCCACCAGTGATCCGGGACAGGGGCACACCGGGGAGCTGTTTTTT
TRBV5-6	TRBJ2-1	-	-	CASSRGVRENEQFF	TGTGCCAGCAGCCGGGGAGTTCGGGAAAATGAGCAGTTCTTC
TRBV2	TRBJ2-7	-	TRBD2	CASTDTPGLAGLVQYF	TGTGCCAGCACCGATACGCCGGGACTAGCGGGATTAGTGCAGTACTTC
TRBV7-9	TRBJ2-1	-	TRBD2	CASSPTSGRSGNEQFF	TGTGCCAGCAGCCCAACTAGCGGGAGATCTGGCAATGAGCAGTTCTTC
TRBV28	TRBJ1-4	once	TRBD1	CASSRLTGTGEKLFF	TGTGCCAGCAGCCGCCTTACGGGGACAGGGGAAAAACTGTTTTTT
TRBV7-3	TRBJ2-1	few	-	CASSLLGRGSNEQFF	TGTGCCAGCAGCTTATTGGGCAGGGGATCGAATGAGCAGTTCTTC
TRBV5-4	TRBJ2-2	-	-	CASSPGTFWTGELFF	TGTGCCAGCAGCCCCGGGACATTCTGGACCGGGGAGCTGTTTTTT
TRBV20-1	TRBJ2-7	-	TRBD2	CSASTSGSFRPYEQYF	TGCAGTGCTAGTACTAGCGGGAGCTTTCGGCCCTACGAGCAGTACTTC
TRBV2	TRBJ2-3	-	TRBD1	CASSADRGADTQYF	TGTGCCAGCAGTGCCGACAGGGGCGCAGATACGCAGTATTTT
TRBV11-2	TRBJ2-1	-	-	CASTLTGFGDNEQFF	TGTGCCAGCACCCTAACAGGCTTTGGGGACAATGAGCAGTTCTTC
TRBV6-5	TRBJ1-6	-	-	CASGRGIDNSPLHF	TGTGCCAGCGGAAGGGGCATTGATAATTCACCCCTCCACTTT
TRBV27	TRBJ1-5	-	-	CASRPGGPQHF	TGTGCCAGCAGACCCGGAGGGCCCCAGCATTTT
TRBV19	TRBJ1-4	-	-	CASSIAQGFRKLFF	TGTGCCAGTAGTATCGCACAGGGATTTCGGAAACTGTTTTTT
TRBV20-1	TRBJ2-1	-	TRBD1	CSASRDRQFF	TGCAGTGCTAGTCGGGACAGACAGTTCTTC
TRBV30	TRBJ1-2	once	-	CAWSITATYGYTF	TGTGCCTGGAGTATTACAGCTACCTATGGCTACACCTTC
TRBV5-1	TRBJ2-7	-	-	CASSEQGGSYEQYF	TGCGCCAGCAGCGAACAGGGGGGGTCCTACGAGCAGTACTTC
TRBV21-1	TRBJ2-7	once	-	CASSSRTGIEQYF	TGTGCCAGCAGCAGCCGGACAGGGATAGAGCAGTACTTC
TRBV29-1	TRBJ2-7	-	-	CSVVIAASYEQYF	TGCAGCGTTGTAATCGCGGCCAGCTACGAGCAGTACTTC
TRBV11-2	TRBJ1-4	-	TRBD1	CASTTHPGGEKLFF	TGTGCCAGCACCACCCACCCAGGGGGCGAAAAACTGTTTTTT
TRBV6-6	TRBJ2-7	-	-	CASSYRGTYEQYF	TGTGCCAGCAGTTACAGGGGCACCTACGAGCAGTACTTC
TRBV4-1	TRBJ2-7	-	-	CASSQVGGFHEQYF	TGCGCCAGCAGCCAAGTTGGAGGGTTCCACGAGCAGTACTTC
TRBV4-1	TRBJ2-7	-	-	CASSQGRGGRAYEQYF	TGCGCCAGCAGCCAGGGCAGGGGAGGGCGGGCCTACGAGCAGTACTTC
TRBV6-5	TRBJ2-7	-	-	CASRETGHLYEQYF	TGTGCCAGCAGGGAGACAGGACATCTTTACGAGCAGTACTTC
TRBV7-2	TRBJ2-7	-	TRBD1	CASSSDRGSEQYF	TGTGCCAGCAGCTCCGACAGGGGCAGCGAGCAGTACTTC
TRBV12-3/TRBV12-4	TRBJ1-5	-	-	CASSLTGQPQHF	TGTGCCAGCAGTTTAACAGGGCAGCCCCAGCATTTT
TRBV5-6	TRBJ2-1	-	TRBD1	CASSVDRGTNYNEQFF	TGTGCCAGCAGCGTTGACAGGGGGACTAACTACAATGAGCAGTTCTTC
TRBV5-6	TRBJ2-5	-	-	CASSLWPGETQYF	TGTGCCAGCAGCTTGTGGCCGGGGGAGACCCAGTACTTC
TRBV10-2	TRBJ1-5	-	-	CASRDTYQPQHF	TGCGCCAGCCGGGACACCTATCAGCCCCAGCATTTT
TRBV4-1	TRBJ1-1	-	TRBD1	CASSLGQGVVNTEAFF	TGCGCCAGCAGCCTTGGACAGGGGGTGGTGAACACTGAAGCTTTCTTT
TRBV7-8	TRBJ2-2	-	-	CASSPKRAGNTGELFF	TGTGCCAGCAGCCCAAAACGAGCGGGGAACACCGGGGAGCTGTTTTTT